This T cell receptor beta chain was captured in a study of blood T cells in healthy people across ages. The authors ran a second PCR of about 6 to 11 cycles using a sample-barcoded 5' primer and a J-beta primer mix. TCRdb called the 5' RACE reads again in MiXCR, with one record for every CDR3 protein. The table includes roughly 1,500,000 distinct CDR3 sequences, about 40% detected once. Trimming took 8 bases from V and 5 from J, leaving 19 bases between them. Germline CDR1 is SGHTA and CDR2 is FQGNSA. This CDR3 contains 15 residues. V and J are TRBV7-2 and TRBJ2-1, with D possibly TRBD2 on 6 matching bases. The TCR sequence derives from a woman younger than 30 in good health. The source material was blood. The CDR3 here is CASLTWGSGDNEQFF. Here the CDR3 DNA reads TGTGCCAGCCTCACGTGGGGCTCGGGGGACAATGAGCAGTTCTTC.